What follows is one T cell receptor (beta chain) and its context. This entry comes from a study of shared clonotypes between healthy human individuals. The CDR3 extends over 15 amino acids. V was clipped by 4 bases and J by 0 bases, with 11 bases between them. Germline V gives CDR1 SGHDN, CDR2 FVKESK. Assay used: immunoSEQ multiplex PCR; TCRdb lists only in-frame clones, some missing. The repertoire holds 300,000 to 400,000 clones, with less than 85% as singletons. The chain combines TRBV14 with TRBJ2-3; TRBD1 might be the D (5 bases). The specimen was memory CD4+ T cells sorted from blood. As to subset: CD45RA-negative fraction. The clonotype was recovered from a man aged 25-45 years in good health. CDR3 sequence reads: CASSLVRGSTDTQYF. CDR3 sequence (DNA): TGTGCCAGCAGCCTTGTTAGGGGAAGCACAGATACGCAGTATTTT.